This T cell receptor (beta chain) was recovered during a study of beta chain features in type 1 diabetes. Sorting with CD45RO/CCR7/CD25/CD127/CD95/CD27 yielded naive, central memory, regulatory and stem-like memory CD4+ cells. Germline lookup yields CDR1 MNHNS and CDR2 SASEGT. Germline trimming cut 5 bases from V and 1 base from J; bases unmatched to any gene: 5. The CDR3 length is 15 residues. Comments on this clone: Its antigen is unidentified.

Findings and limits, study-wide: PCR, the amplification step, might favor shorter templates, equally in patients and controls. The study found moderately but significantly shorter TCRB CDR3s in all four CD4+ subsets of Type 1 diabetes patients.

Every bit of the isolated RNA underwent reverse transcription, so sequencing read expressed TCRB transcripts. Measured with immunoSEQ multiplex PCR; TCRdb has only the in-frame clones, and not every one. The table has about 180,000 clones, around 13% seen once; the top ten hold roughly 0.6%. The chain uses TRBV6-1 and TRBJ2-1, with 7 bases identical to TRBD2. The sample taken for sequencing was central memory CD4+ T cells from blood. The sequence came from a woman under 30 in good health. The CDR3: CASSPSGGSYNEQFF. CDR3 nucleotide sequence: TGTGCCAGCAGTCCTAGCGGAGGGTCCTACAATGAGCAGTTCTTC.